Sequencing of this T cell receptor (beta chain) was carried out in a study of blood T cell repertoires in COVID-19. Study-level background: Donors in the United States, Italy and Spain gave samples during acute or convalescent COVID-19. In each case, the material was cDNA or gDNA derived from T cells, B-cell-depleted T cells, or PBMCs.

This table comes from immunoSEQ multiplex PCR, and its TCRdb copy is limited to in-frame clones, with some not included. The sample carries over 200,000 clones, over 70% recorded once. CDR1 is SGDLS, CDR2 YYNGEE, per germline. V was shortened by 3 bases and J by 7 bases, with 17 bases between the two germline ends. The CDR3 loop spans 16 amino acids. Material: peripheral blood. This chain links TRBV9 with TRBJ1-6; D perhaps matches TRBD1 (5 bases). This TCR was sampled from an elderly man with acute or convalescent COVID-19. CDR3 in amino acids: CASSGRGGTMNSPLHF. The CDR3 DNA sequence: TGTGCCAGCAGCGGCCGGGGCGGGACCATGAATTCACCCCTCCACTTT.